This TCR beta chain was observed in a study of blood T cells in healthy people across ages. It was with a sample-barcoded 5' primer and a J-beta primer mix that a second PCR of about 7 to 12 cycles was run. Each cDNA was tagged by a template-switch adaptor containing 12 random nucleotides. One entry per CDR3 protein, called by TCRdb with MiXCR from the 5' RACE reads. The sample includes 550,000 to 800,000 distinct CDR3 sequences, around 32% seen only once; the top ten take 15%. The donors, healthy Caucasians from Russia, were aged about 6 to 90. Germline loops: CDR1 SGDLS, CDR2 YYNGEE. The CDR3 consists of 16 residues. Trimming pared 0 bases from V and 0 bases from J, leaving 12 bases between.

This clonotype was obtained from a woman of 80 years or more in good health. The chain uses TRBV9 and TRBJ1-1; D is ambiguous. Input material: blood. The chain's CDR3 is CASSVVLGGMNTEAFF. The CDR3 DNA sequence: TGTGCCAGCAGCGTAGTTTTGGGAGGAATGAACACTGAAGCTTTCTTT.